The present TCR beta chain was sequenced within a study of blood T cell repertoires in COVID-19. As for the study in general: Researchers got acute and convalescent COVID-19 samples from the United States, Italy and Spain. Sources were T cells, B-cell-depleted T cells, or PBMCs; the material itself was cDNA or gDNA.

CDR3 size: 14 residues. V lost 5 bases, J lost 8 bases, and 8 bases stayed unmatched. Germline CDR1 is LNHDA and CDR2 is SQIVND (reference sequence). In the study's own analysis: It was from reference gene primer amplification that nucleated cell counts were estimated. Assay used: immunoSEQ multiplex PCR; TCRdb lists only in-frame clones, some missing. D and trimming come from the DNA, and the V and J calls and clone size come from that table. The sample shows 100,000 to 150,000 clones, 85% to 90% of them seen only once. Material for sequencing was peripheral blood. The chain recombines TRBV19 with TRBJ1-1; 10 bases align to TRBD1. This clonotype was obtained from an elderly man with active or convalescent COVID-19. CDR3 protein: CASSLNRQGAEAFF. CDR3 DNA sequence: TGTGCCAGTAGTTTAAATCGACAGGGGGCGGAAGCTTTCTTT.